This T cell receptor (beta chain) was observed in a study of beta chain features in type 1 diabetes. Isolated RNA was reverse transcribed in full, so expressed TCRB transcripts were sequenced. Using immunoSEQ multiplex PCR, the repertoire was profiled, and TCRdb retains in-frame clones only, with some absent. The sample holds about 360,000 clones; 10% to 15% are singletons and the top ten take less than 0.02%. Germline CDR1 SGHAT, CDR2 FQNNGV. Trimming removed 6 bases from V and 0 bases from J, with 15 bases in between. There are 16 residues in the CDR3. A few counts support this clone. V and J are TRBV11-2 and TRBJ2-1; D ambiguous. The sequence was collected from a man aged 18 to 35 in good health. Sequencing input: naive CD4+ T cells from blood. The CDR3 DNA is TGTGCCAGCAGACCACGGCAGGCGAGCTCCTACAATGAGCAGTTCTTC. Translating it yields CASRPRQASSYNEQFF. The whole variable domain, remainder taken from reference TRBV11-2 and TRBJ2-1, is EAGVAQSPRYKIIEKRQSVAFWCNPISGHATLYWYQQILGQGPKLLIQFQNNGVVDDSQLPKDRFSAERLKGVDSTLKIQPAKLEDSAVYLCASRPRQASSYNEQFFGPGTRLTVL.